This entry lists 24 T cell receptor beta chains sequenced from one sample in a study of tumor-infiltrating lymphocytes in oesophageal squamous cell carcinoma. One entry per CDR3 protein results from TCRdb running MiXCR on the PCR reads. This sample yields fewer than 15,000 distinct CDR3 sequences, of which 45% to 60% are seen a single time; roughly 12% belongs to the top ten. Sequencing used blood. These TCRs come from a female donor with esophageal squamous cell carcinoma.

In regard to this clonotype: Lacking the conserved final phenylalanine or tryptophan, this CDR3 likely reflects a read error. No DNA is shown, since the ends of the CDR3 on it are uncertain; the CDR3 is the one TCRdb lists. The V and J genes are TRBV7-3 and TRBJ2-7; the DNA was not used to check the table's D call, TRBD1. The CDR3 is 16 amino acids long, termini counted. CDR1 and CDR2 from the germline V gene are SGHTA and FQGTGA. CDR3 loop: CASSPLSSSNEQFFGS.

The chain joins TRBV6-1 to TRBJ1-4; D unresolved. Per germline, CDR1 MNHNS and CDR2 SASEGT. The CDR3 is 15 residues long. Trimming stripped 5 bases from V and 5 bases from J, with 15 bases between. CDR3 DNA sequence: TGTGCCAGCAGTAGAAAGAGGGCGCCCAATGAAAAACTGTTTTTT. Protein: CASSRKRAPNEKLFF.

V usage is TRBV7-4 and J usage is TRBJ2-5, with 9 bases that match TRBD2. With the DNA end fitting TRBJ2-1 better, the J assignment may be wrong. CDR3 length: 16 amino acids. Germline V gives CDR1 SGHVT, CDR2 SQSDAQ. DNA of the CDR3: TGTGCCAGCAGCACGCGGGGGGGCGGGACCTACAATGAGCAGTTCTTC. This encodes CASSTRGGGTYNEQFF.

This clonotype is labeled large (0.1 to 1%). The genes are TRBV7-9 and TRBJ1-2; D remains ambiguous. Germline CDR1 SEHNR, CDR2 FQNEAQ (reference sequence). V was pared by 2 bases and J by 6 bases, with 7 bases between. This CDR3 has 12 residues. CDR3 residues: CASSLSGDGYTF. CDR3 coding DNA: TGTGCCAGCAGCTTAAGTGGAGATGGCTACACCTTC.

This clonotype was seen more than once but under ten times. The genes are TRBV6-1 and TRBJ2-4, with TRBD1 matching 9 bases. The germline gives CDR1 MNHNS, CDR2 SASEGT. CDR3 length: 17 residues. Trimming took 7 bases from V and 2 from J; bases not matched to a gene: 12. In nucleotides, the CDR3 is TGTGCCAGCAATACCGGGACAGGGCGATCTCCCAAAAACATTCAGTACTTC. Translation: CASNTGTGRSPKNIQYF.

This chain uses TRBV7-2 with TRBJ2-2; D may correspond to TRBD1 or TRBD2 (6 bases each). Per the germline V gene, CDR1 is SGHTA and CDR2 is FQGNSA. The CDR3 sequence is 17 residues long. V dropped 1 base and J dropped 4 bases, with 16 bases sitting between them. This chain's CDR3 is CASSLGGQLRGTGELFF. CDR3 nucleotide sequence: TGTGCCAGCAGCTTAGGAGGACAGTTGCGGGGCACCGGGGAGCTGTTTTTT. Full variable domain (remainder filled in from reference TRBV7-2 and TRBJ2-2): GAGVSQSPSNKVTEKGKDVELRCDPISGHTALYWYRQSLGQGLEFLIYFQGNSAPDKSGLPSDRFSAERTGGSVSTLTIQRTQQEDSAVYLCASSLGGQLRGTGELFFGEGSRLTVL.

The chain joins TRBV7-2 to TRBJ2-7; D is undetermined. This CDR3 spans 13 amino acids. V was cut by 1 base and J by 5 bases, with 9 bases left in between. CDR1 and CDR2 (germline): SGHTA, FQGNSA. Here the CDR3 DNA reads TGTGCCAGCAGCTTAGTTCGGGTCGACGAGCAGTACTTC. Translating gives CASSLVRVDEQYF.

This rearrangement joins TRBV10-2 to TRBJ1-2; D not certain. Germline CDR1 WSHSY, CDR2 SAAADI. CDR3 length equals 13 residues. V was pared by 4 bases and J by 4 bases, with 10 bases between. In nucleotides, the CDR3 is TGCGCCAGCAGTGTAGGAGGGATCTATGGCTACACCTTC. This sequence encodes CASSVGGIYGYTF.

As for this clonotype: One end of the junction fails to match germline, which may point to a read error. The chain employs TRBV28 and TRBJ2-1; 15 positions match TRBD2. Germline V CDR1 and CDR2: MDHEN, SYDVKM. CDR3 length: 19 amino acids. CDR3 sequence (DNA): TGTGCCAGCAGTTTATCGCCGGGACTAGCGGGAGGCTACTCCTACGAGCAGTACTTT. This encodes CASSLSPGLAGGYSYEQYF.

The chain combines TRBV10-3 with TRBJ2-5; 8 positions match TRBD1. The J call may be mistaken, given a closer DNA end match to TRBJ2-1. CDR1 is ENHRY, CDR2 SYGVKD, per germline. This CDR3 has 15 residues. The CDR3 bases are TGTGCCATCAGTCCCCCCCAGGGGGCTACCCATGAGCAGTTCTTC. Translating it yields CAISPPQGATHEQFF.

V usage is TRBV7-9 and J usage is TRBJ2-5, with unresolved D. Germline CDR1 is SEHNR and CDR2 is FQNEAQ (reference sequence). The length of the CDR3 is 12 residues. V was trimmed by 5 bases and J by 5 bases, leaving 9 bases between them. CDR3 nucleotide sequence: TGTGCCAGCAGCACATCCGGGGAGACCCAGTACTTC. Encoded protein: CASSTSGETQYF.

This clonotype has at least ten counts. CDR3 region: CAISDPGYSYEQYF. In DNA form, the CDR3 reads TGTGCCATCAGTGACCCGGGGTACTCCTACGAGCAGTACTTC. The chain has TRBV10-3 and TRBJ2-7; D is possibly TRBD2 (5 bases). With 3 bases removed from V and 0 bases from J, the gap between germline ends came to 9 bases. The CDR3 extends over 14 amino acids. From germline, CDR1 is ENHRY and CDR2 SYGVKD.

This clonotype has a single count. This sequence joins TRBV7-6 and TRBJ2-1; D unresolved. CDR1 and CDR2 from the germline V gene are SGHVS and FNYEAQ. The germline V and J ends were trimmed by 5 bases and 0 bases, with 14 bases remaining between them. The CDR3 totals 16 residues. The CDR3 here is CASSPFPLCSYNEQFF. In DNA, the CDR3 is TGTGCCAGCAGCCCCTTCCCACTGTGCTCCTACAATGAGCAGTTCTTC.

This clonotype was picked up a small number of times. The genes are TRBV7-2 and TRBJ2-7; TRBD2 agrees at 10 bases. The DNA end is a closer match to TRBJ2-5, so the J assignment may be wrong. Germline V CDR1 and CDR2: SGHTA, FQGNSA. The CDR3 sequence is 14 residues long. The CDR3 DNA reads TGTGCCAGCAGCGCCAGACTAGCGGGAGAGACCCAGTACTTC. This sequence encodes CASSARLAGETQYF.

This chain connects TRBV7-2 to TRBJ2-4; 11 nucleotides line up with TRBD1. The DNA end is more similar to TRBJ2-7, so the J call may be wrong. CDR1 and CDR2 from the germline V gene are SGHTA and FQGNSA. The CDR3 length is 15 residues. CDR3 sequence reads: CASSFRDRGINEQYF. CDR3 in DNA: TGTGCCAGCAGCTTCCGGGACAGGGGGATCAACGAGCAGTACTTC.

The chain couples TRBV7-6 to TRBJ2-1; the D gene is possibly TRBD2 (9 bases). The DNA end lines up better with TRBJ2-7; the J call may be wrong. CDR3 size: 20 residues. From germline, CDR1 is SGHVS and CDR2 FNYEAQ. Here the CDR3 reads CASSTRGQGTLAGRNNEQYF. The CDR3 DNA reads TGTGCCAGCAGCACGAGAGGACAGGGAACTCTAGCGGGACGGAACAATGAGCAGTACTTC.

CDR3 amino acids: CASSFTASTDTQYF. The CDR3 DNA reads as TGTGCCAGCAGCTTTACAGCTAGCACAGATACGCAGTATTTT. The chain joins TRBV7-6 to TRBJ2-3; D is unresolved. From germline, CDR1 is SGHVS and CDR2 FNYEAQ. CDR3 length: 14 amino acids. V was clipped by 3 bases and J by 0 bases, with 7 bases between them. Variable domain in full (rest from reference TRBV7-6 and TRBJ2-3): GAGVSQSPRYKVTKRGQDVALRCDPISGHVSLYWYRQALGQGPEFLTYFNYEAQQDKSGLPNDRFSAERPEGSISTLTIQRTEQRDSAMYRCASSFTASTDTQYFGPGTRLTVL.

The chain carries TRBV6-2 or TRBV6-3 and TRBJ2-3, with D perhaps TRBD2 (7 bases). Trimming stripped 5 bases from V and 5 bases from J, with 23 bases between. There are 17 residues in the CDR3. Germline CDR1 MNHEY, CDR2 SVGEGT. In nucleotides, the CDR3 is TGTGCCAGCAGTCCTCAGTTGGGGGGGGCTAAGAGAGATACGCAGTATTTT. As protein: CASSPQLGGAKRDTQYF.

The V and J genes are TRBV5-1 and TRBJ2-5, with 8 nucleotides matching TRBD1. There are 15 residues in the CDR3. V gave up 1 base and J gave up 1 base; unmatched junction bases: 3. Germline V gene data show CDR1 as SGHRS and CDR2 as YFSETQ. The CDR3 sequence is CASSLTGGSQETQYF. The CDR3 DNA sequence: TGCGCCAGCAGCTTGACAGGGGGGAGCCAAGAGACCCAGTACTTC. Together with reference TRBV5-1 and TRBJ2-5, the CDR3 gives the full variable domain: KAGVTQTPRYLIKTRGQQVTLSCSPISGHRSVSWYQQTPGQGLQFLFEYFSETQRNKGNFPGRFSGRQFSNSRSEMNVSTLELGDSALYLCASSLTGGSQETQYFGPGTRLLVL.

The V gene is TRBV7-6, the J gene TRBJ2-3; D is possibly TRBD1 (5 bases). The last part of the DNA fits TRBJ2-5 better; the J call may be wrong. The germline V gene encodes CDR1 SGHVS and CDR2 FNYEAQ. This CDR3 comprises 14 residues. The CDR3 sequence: CASSPQVGRETQYF. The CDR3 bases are TGTGCCAGCAGCCCACAGGTTGGCAGAGAGACCCAGTACTTC.

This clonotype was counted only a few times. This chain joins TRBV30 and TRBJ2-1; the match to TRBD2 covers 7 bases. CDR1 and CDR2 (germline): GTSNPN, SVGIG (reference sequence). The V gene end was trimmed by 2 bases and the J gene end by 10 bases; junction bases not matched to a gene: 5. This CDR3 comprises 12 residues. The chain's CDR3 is CAWSTTSDEQFF. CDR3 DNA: TGTGCCTGGAGTACCACTAGCGACGAGCAGTTCTTC.

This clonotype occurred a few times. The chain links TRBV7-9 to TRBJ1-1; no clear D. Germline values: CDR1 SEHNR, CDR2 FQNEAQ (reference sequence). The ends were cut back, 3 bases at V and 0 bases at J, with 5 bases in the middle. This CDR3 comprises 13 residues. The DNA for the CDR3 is TGTGCCAGCAGCTTTTTATTGAACACTGAAGCTTTCTTT. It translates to CASSFLLNTEAFF.

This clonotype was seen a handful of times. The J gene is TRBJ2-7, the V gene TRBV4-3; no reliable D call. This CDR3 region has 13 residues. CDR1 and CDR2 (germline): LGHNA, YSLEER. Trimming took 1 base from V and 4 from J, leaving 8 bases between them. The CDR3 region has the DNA TGCGCCAGCAGCCAAGGGATAAAGTACGAGCAGTACTTC. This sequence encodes CASSQGIKYEQYF.

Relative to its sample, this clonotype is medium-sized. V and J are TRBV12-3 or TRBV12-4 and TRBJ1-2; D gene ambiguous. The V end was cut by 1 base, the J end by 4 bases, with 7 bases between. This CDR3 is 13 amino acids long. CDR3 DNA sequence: TGTGCCAGCAGTTTAGTCTGGGGCTATGGCTACACCTTC. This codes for CASSLVWGYGYTF.